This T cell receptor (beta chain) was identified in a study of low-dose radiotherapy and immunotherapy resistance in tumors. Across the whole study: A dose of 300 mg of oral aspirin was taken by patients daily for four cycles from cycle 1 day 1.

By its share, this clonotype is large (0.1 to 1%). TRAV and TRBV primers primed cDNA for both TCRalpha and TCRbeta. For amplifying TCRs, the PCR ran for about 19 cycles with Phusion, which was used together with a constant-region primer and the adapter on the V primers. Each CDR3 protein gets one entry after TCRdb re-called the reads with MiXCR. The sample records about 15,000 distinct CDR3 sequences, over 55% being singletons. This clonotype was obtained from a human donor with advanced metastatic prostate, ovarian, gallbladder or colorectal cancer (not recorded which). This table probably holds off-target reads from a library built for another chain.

The CDR3 sequence is CSARETVDYEQYF. The CDR3 DNA sequence: TGCAGTGCTAGAGAGACAGTTGACTACGAGCAGTACTTC. V usage is TRBV20-1 and J usage is TRBJ2-7; the D gene is possibly TRBD1 (5 bases). Trimming cost V 0 bases and J 3 bases, with 9 bases left between them. CDR3 size: 13 residues. The germline gives CDR1 DFQATT, CDR2 SNEGSKA (reference sequence).